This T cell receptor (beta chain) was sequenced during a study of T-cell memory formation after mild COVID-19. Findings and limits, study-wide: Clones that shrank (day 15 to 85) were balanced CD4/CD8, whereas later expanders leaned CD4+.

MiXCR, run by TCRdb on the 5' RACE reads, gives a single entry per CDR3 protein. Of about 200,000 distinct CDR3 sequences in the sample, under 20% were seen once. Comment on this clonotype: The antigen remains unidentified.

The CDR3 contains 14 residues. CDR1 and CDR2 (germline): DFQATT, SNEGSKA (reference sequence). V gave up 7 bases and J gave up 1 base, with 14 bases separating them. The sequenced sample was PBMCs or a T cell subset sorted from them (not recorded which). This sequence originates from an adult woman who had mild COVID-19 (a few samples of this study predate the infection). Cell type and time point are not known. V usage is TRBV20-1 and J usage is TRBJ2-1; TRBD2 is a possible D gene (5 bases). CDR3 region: CSVSRGPSYNEQFF. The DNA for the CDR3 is TGCAGTGTTAGCAGAGGGCCTTCCTACAATGAGCAGTTCTTC.